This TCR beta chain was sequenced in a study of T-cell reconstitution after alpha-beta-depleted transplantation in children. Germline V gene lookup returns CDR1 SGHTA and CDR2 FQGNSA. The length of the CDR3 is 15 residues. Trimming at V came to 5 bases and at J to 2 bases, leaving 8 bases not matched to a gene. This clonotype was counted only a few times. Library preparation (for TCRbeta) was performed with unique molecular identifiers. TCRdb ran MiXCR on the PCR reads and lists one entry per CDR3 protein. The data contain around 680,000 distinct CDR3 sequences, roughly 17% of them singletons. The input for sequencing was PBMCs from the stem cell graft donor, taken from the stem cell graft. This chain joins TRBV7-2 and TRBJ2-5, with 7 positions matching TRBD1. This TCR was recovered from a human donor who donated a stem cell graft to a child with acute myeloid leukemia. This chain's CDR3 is CASSPGGRVQETQYF. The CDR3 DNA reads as TGTGCCAGCAGCCCAGGGGGAAGAGTACAAGAGACCCAGTACTTC.